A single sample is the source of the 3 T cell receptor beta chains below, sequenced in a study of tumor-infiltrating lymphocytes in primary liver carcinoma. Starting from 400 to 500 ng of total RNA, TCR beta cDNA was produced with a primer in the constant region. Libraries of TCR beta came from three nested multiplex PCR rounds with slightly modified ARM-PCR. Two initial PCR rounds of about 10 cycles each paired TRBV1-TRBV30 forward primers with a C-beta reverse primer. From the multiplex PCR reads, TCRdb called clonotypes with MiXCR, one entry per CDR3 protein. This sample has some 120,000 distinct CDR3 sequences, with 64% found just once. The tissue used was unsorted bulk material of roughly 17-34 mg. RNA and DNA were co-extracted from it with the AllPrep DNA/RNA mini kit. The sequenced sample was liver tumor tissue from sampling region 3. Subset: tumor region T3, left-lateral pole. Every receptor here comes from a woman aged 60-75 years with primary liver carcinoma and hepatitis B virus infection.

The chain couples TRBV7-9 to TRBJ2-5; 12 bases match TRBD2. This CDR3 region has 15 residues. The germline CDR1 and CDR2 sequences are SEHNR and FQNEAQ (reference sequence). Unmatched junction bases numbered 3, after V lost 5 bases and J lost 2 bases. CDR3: CASSRLAGVQETQYF. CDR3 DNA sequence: TGTGCCAGCAGCCGACTAGCGGGAGTACAAGAGACCCAGTACTTC.

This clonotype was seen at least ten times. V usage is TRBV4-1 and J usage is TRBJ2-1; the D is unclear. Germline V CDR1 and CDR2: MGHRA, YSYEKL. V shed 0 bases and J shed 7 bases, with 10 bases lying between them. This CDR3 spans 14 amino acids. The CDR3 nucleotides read TGCGCCAGCAGCCAAGAAGGCCGGTCGAATGAGCAGTTCTTC. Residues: CASSQEGRSNEQFF.

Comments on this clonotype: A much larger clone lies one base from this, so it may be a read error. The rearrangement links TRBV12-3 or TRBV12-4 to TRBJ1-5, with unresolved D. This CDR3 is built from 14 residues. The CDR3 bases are TGTGGCAGCAGTTGGCGCTTTAGCAATCAGCCCCAGCATTTT. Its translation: CGSSWRFSNQPQHF.